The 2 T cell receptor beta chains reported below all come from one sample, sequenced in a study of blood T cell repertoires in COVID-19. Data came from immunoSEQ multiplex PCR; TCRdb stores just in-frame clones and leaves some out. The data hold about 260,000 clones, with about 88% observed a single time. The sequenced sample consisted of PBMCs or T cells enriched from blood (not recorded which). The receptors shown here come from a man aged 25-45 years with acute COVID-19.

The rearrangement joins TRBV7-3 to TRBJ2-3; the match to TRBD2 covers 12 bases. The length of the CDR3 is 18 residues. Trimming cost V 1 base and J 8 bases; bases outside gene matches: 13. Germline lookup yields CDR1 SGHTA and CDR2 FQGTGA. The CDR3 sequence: CASSLRAASGRALGTQYF. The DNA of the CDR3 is TGTGCCAGCAGCTTAAGGGCGGCTAGCGGGAGGGCCTTGGGTACGCAGTATTTT.

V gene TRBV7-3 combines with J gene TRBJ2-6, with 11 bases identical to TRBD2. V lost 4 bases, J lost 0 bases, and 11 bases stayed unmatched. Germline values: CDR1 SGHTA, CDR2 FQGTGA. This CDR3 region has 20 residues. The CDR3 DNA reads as TGTGCCAGCAGCTCCCTACCGGGACTAGCGGAAGGCTCTGGGGCCAACGTCCTGACTTTC. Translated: CASSSLPGLAEGSGANVLTF.